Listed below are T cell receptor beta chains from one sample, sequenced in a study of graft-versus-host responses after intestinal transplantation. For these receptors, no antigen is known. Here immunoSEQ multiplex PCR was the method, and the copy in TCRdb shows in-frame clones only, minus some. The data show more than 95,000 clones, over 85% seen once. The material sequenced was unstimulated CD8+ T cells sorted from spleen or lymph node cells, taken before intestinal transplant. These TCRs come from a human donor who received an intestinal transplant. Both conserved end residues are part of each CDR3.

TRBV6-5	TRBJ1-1	CASSYSGDLGTEAFF
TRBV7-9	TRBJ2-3	CASIGGRRTDTQYF
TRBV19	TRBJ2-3	CASSPLGRVYADTQYF
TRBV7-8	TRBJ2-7	CASSLGAGGPYEQYF
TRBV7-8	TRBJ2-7	CASSLGSVGGEQYF
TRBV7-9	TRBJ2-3	CASSRRVAEGADTQYF
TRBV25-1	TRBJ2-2	CASSRANTGELFF
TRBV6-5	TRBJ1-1	CASLGTGTFF
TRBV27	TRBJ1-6	CASNYGTGSPLHF
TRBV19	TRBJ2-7	CASSIKVLGSEQYF
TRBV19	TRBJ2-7	CANSGGCPYEQYF
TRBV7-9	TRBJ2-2	CASSPPGTGNTGELFF
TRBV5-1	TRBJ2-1	CASSWAPGEGTSYNEQFF
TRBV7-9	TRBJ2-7	CASSATSGGHEQYF
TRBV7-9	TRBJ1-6	CASSLERGALSPLHF
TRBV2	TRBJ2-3	CASSAPLAGATDTQYF
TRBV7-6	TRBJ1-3	CASSLAAGGNTIYF
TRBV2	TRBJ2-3	CASSTLRGGVDNTDTQYF
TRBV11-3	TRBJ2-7	CASSFFNKPYEQYF
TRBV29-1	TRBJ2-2	CSVIAAVGELFF
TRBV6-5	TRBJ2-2	CASSPQGTGELFF
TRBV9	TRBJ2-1	CASSVAVASDEQFF
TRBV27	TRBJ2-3	CASSLQSGWGTDTQYF
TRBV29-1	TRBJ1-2	CSVEGGTFSGYTF
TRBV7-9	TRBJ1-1	CATRAEENTEAFF
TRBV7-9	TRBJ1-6	CASSQNPGNLYNSPLHF
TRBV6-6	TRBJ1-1	CASSYTQGANTEAFF
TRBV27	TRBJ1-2	CASSEGQGYYGYTF
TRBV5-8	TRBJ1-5	CASSLEGTKHQPQHF
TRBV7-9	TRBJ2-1	CASSFSRRDNEQFF
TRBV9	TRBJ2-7	CASSSRDRDYEQYF
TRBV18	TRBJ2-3	CASSPGLAGSSTDTQYF
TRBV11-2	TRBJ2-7	CASSWATGIYEQYF
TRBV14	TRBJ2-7	CASSQDSDSSYEQYF
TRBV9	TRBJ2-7	CASSTSAGEQYF
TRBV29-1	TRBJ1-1	CSVVGAMNTEAFF
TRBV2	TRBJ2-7	CASSEYEQYF
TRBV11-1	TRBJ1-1	CASSFAPAVNTEAFF
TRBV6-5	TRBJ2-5	CASSYDSGGLVKTQYF
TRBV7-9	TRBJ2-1	CASSLVAGGPYNEQFF
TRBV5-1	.	CASSFAGTYEQYF
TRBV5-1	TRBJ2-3	CASSLITLTDTQYF
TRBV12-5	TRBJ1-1	CASGLLDMNTEAFF
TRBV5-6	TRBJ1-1	CASSSRQGLSNTEAFF
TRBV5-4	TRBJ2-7	CASSLPGQGFSYEQYF
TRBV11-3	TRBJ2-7	CASSLEGTVPYEQYF
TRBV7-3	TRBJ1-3	CASSPLGGSGNTIYF
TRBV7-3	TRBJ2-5	CASSASGGVTETQYF
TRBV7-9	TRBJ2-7	CASSLSSGGTHYEQYF